The entry below gives a single T cell receptor (beta chain) sequence along with its context. Surgery cases with the highest brain T cell transcript signatures were chosen for sequencing. This entry comes from a study of brain T cells in children with intractable seizures. Generated by immunoSEQ multiplex PCR, the TCRdb table keeps only in-frame clones and is missing some. The top ten clones hold about half of a sample with more than 3,500 clones, about 78% of them seen once. Germline CDR1 reads MNHEY; CDR2 reads SVGAGI. V was pared by 5 bases and J by 4 bases, with 11 bases between. The CDR3 has 13 amino acids.

Material: resected brain tissue, obtained at surgery. The sequence was collected from a girl aged 2 to 10 with Rasmussen encephalitis and intractable seizures. The chain recombines TRBV6-5 with TRBJ2-5; the D is unclear. As DNA, the CDR3 is TGTGCCAGCAGTCCGGCCCCCCCAGAGACCCAGTACTTC. Encoded protein: CASSPAPPETQYF.